One and the same sample provided the 15 T cell receptor beta chains below, sequenced in a study of spatial heterogeneity in lung cancer. TCRdb re-analysed the 5' RACE reads in MiXCR, keeping a single row per CDR3 protein. The sample has 2,500 to 3,500 distinct CDR3 sequences; around 12% are singletons. The time point is: sample taken at primary tumor resection. Study-wide points: Counts that tracked tumor mutation counts were those of expanded intratumoral alpha and beta TCRs.

Their cognate antigens are unknown. The input for sequencing was lung tumor tissue, taken at surgery. Every receptor here comes from a male donor with early-stage non-small cell lung cancer.

This chain connects TRBV4-1 to TRBJ2-3; 10 bases agree with TRBD2. CDR1 is MGHRA and CDR2 is YSYEKL in the germline V gene. The CDR3 has 16 amino acids. The junction had 4 bases not matched to a gene; V was cut back by 2 bases and J by 2 bases. The CDR3 reads CASSQRTSGTTDTQYF. The CDR3 bases are TGCGCCAGCAGCCAACGGACTAGCGGAACCACAGATACGCAGTATTTT.

The chain joins TRBV6-5 to TRBJ1-5; 7 bases are a match to TRBD1. The CDR3 runs to 17 residues. V lost 4 bases to trimming and J lost 0 bases; unmatched junction nucleotides: 9. CDR1 and CDR2 from the germline V gene are MNHEY and SVGAGI. CDR3: CASSSTGAAYSNQPQHF. Here the CDR3 DNA reads TGTGCCAGCAGTTCTACAGGGGCGGCTTATAGCAATCAGCCCCAGCATTTT.

The chain uses TRBV28 and TRBJ1-1; a weak D match, TRBD1 (5 bases). The germline V and J ends were trimmed by 5 bases and 0 bases, with 10 bases remaining between them. Germline CDR1 is MDHEN and CDR2 is SYDVKM. The CDR3 covers 14 residues. Written as DNA, the CDR3 is TGTGCCAGCAGTACCAGGGTTATGAACACTGAAGCTTTCTTT. The encoded protein is CASSTRVMNTEAFF.

Sample share makes this clonotype medium-sized. The chain recombines TRBV6-4 with TRBJ1-2; TRBD1 agrees at 8 bases. The length of the CDR3 is 17 residues. The germline gives CDR1 MRHNA, CDR2 SNTAGT. J gave up 8 bases and V 0 bases, and 14 bases lay outside the gene matches. CDR3 loop: CASSDSSLGQGARGYTF. CDR3 DNA: TGTGCCAGCAGTGACTCGAGTCTCGGTCAGGGGGCGCGAGGCTACACCTTC.

This clonotype has ten or more counts. The rearrangement uses TRBV4-1 and TRBJ1-1; 9 positions match TRBD1. Germline V CDR1 and CDR2: MGHRA, YSYEKL. The ends lost 4 bases at V and 6 bases at J; junction bases unmatched: 9. The CDR3 runs to 15 residues. The CDR3 protein is CASSRTGTGIAEAFF. The CDR3 coding sequence is TGCGCCAGCAGCCGAACCGGGACAGGGATCGCTGAAGCTTTCTTT.

The chain is built from TRBV7-9 and TRBJ2-2; D may be TRBD1 or TRBD2 (5 bases each). The germline CDR1 and CDR2 sequences are SEHNR and FQNEAQ (reference sequence). CDR3 length: 14 residues. The V and J ends lost 6 bases and 4 bases respectively, with 12 bases between them. The CDR3: CASRSGRGTGELFF. CDR3 nucleotides: TGTGCCAGCAGATCGGGACGGGGCACCGGGGAGCTGTTTTTT.

This clonotype has just a few counts. The rearrangement uses TRBV19 and TRBJ2-2; 9 positions agree with TRBD1. CDR1 and CDR2 from the germline V gene are LNHDA and SQIVND (reference sequence). V lost 6 bases and J lost 5; bases outside the gene matches: 10. The CDR3 covers 16 residues. In DNA, the CDR3 is TGTGCCAGTAGGTACGGACAGGGGACTCAGACCGGGGAGCTGTTTTTT. As protein: CASRYGQGTQTGELFF.

In its sample, this clonotype is medium-sized. The chain combines TRBV20-1 with TRBJ1-1, with 7 bases lining up with TRBD1. There are 12 residues in the CDR3. The V and J ends lost 4 bases and 8 bases, in that order; junction bases with no gene match: 7. CDR1 DFQATT and CDR2 SNEGSKA come from the germline V gene (reference sequence). In DNA, the CDR3 is TGCAGTGCTACCCGACAGGGACGGGAAGCTTTCTTT. The encoded protein is CSATRQGREAFF.

This clonotype was seen repeatedly, ten times or more. The genes are TRBV28 and TRBJ2-3; D ambiguous. Germline CDR1 is MDHEN and CDR2 is SYDVKM. Trimming took 2 bases from V and 5 from J, leaving 14 bases between them. CDR3 size: 15 residues. CDR3 in amino acids: CASSLPEGLLDTQYF. The CDR3 DNA follows: TGTGCCAGCAGTTTACCGGAAGGCCTTTTAGATACGCAGTATTTT.

This clonotype is categorized as medium-sized (0.01 to 0.1%). The V and J genes are TRBV12-3 or TRBV12-4 and TRBJ2-5; D not resolved. V lost 8 bases and J lost 2, with 15 bases in between. The CDR3 is made up of 14 amino acids. The CDR3 is CASSIPEKQETQYF. CDR3 coding DNA: TGTGCCAGCTCCATTCCAGAGAAACAAGAGACCCAGTACTTC.

V is TRBV21-1 and J is TRBJ2-7. TRBV21-1 is a pseudogene segment. This CDR3 has 14 residues. The CDR3 region is CASSKGRRNYEQYF. The CDR3, as DNA: TGTGCCAGCAGCAAAGGACGGAGAAACTACGAGCAGTACTTC.

This clonotype was observed many times. The CDR3 DNA sequence: TGTGCCAGCAGCCGAGTCGGGGGGACAGATACGCAGTATTTT. Its protein is CASSRVGGTDTQYF. The V and J genes are TRBV7-2 and TRBJ2-3; TRBD2 aligns across 7 bases. The junction had 5 bases not matched to a gene; V was cut back by 5 bases and J by 3 bases. This CDR3 spans 14 amino acids. Germline V lookup: CDR1 SGHTA, CDR2 FQGNSA.

This clonotype was seen a handful of times. This chain connects TRBV7-9 to TRBJ2-3; D not resolved. This CDR3 has 17 residues. Germline CDR1 reads SEHNR; CDR2 reads FQNEAQ (reference sequence). V lost 0 bases to trimming and J lost 0 bases, with 13 bases between them. The CDR3 DNA follows: TGTGCCAGCAGCTTAGCAGACGGATCCCCTAGCACAGATACGCAGTATTTT. Protein: CASSLADGSPSTDTQYF.

This clonotype is medium-sized by share. The rearrangement links TRBV28 to TRBJ2-7, with 13 positions matching TRBD2. Unmatched junction bases numbered 9, after V lost 6 bases and J lost 4 bases. The CDR3 spans 16 residues. CDR1 and CDR2 from the germline V gene are MDHEN and SYDVKM. In nucleotides, the CDR3 is TGTGCCAGCAGCTCCGGACTAGCGGGGGCCCCGTACGAGCAGTACTTC. Translated: CASSSGLAGAPYEQYF.

This clonotype is medium-sized. The chain has TRBV2 and TRBJ2-3; 8 bases map to TRBD2. The junction had 15 bases not matched to a gene; V was cut back by 6 bases and J by 7 bases. The CDR3 consists of 16 residues. The germline V gene has CDR1 SNHLY and CDR2 FYNNEI. The CDR3 protein is CASRTIGGVLANTQYF. CDR3 sequence (DNA): TGTGCCAGCAGAACCATCGGGGGGGTTCTCGCAAATACGCAGTATTTT.